These 21 T cell receptor beta chains came from one sample sequenced in a study of shared T cell receptors in the human thymus. The protocol was immunoSEQ multiplex PCR, while the TCRdb copy is restricted to in-frame clones and leaves out a portion. This sample yields around 340,000 clones, of which roughly 94% are seen a single time; 0.015% to 0.025% belongs to the top ten. The sequenced material came from thymocytes. The receptors come from a human donor.

The chain links TRBV5-8 to TRBJ2-7; D remains ambiguous. Germline V gene data show CDR1 as SGHTS and CDR2 as YDEGEE. V gave up 2 bases and J gave up 5 bases, with 20 bases separating them. The CDR3 is 16 residues long. The CDR3 DNA is TGTGCCAGCAGCTTATCCGGGCTACCTATTCTGAACGAGCAGTACTTC. Translation gives CASSLSGLPILNEQYF.

The genes are TRBV28 and TRBJ2-1; D might be TRBD2 (5 bases). This CDR3 has 13 amino acids. Germline lookup yields CDR1 MDHEN and CDR2 SYDVKM. V was shortened by 5 bases and J by 5 bases, with 10 bases between the two germline ends. CDR3 region: CASSPKTNNEQFF. Written as DNA, the CDR3 is TGTGCCAGCAGTCCCAAGACTAACAATGAGCAGTTCTTC.

V gene TRBV12-5 combines with J gene TRBJ2-3; D might be TRBD2 (6 bases). Germline V gene data show CDR1 as LGHNT and CDR2 as FRNRAP. The CDR3 has 15 residues. The ends were cut back, 6 bases at V and 5 bases at J, with 18 bases in the middle. CDR3 coding DNA: TGTGCTAGTGGCCTAGGCCAGGGAGCGGGAGATACGCAGTATTTT. Encoded protein: CASGLGQGAGDTQYF.

V usage is TRBV28 and J usage is TRBJ1-1; D unclear. In germline, CDR1 is MDHEN, CDR2 SYDVKM. V was cut by 7 bases and J by 1 base, with 16 bases left in between. CDR3 length: 15 amino acids. The DNA for the CDR3 is TGTGCCAGCAATCCAAGAGGCAGACAGAACACTGAAGCTTTCTTT. Its translation is CASNPRGRQNTEAFF. The variable domain in full, with the rest retrieved from reference TRBV28 and TRBJ1-1, is DVKVTQSSRYLVKRTGEKVFLECVQDMDHENMFWYRQDPGLGLRLIYFSYDVKMKEKGDIPEGYSVSREKKERFSLILESASTNQTSMYLCASNPRGRQNTEAFFGQGTRLTVV.

The V gene is TRBV7-9, the J gene TRBJ1-5; tentatively, D is TRBD1 (5 bases). CDR1 is SEHNR and CDR2 is FQNEAQ in the germline V gene (reference sequence). The CDR3 length is 14 residues. Trimming removed 2 bases from V and 6 bases from J, with 11 bases in between. CDR3 region: CASSLQGGGQPQHF. CDR3 nucleotides: TGTGCCAGCAGCTTACAGGGAGGCGGTCAGCCCCAGCATTTT. Supplemented by reference TRBV7-9 and TRBJ1-5, the full variable domain reads DTGVSQNPRHKITKRGQNVTFRCDPISEHNRLYWYRQTLGQGPEFLTYFQNEAQLEKSRLLSDRFSAERPKGSFSTLEIQRTEQGDSAMYLCASSLQGGGQPQHFGDGTRLSIL.

The gene calls are TRBV5-1 and TRBJ2-7; TRBD2 matches 11 bases. J lost 4 bases, V lost 4 bases, and 13 bases had no gene match. The CDR3 is 17 amino acids. Looked up from germline, CDR1 is SGHRS and CDR2 is YFSETQ. In nucleotides, the CDR3 is TGCGCCAGCAGCACACTAGCGGGGGCGAGGGTAGGGTACGAGCAGTACTTC. It yields the protein CASSTLAGARVGYEQYF.

The chain couples TRBV11-3 to TRBJ2-1; weak D call: TRBD2 (5 bases). Trimming stripped 1 base from V and 6 bases from J, with 10 bases between. Germline V gene data show CDR1 as SGHNT and CDR2 as YENEEA. There are 14 residues in the CDR3. This CDR3 is CASSLGIGLNEQFF. The CDR3 DNA reads TGTGCCAGCAGCTTAGGTATCGGACTCAATGAGCAGTTCTTC.

The rearrangement joins TRBV18 to TRBJ2-3; 8 positions match TRBD2. Losses at the gene ends were 5 bases for V and 4 bases for J; bases not matched to a gene: 14. The length of the CDR3 is 17 residues. The germline gives CDR1 KGHSH, CDR2 LQKENI. The CDR3 DNA reads as TGTGCCAGCTCAACTCCACCCGGGGGGGACTGCGCAGATACGCAGTATTTT. Amino acids: CASSTPPGGDCADTQYF.

The CDR3 sequence is CASSQDTGGVTDTQYF. CDR3 DNA sequence: TGTGCCAGCAGCCAAGATACGGGAGGGGTCACAGATACGCAGTATTTT. The chain carries TRBV14 and TRBJ2-3, with 8 bases aligning to TRBD2. The CDR3 length is 16 residues. Germline CDR1 reads SGHDN; CDR2 reads FVKESK. J was trimmed by 2 bases and V by 0 bases; bases with no gene match: 4.

The gene calls are TRBV25-1 and TRBJ2-5, with 8 nucleotides matching TRBD1. Germline V CDR1 and CDR2: MGHDK, SYGVNS. The ends lost 0 bases at V and 2 bases at J; junction bases unmatched: 5. This CDR3 contains 16 residues. CDR3 bases: TGTGCCAGCAGTGAATATGAGACAGGGGTACAAGAGACCCAGTACTTC. Translating gives CASSEYETGVQETQYF. The variable domain in full, with the rest retrieved from reference TRBV25-1 and TRBJ2-5, is EADIYQTPRYLVIGTGKKITLECSQTMGHDKMYWYQQDPGMELHLIHYSYGVNSTEKGDLSSESTVSRIRTEHFPLTLESARPSHTSQYLCASSEYETGVQETQYFGPGTRLLVL.

J is TRBJ1-2 and V is TRBV7-2; D is undetermined. CDR1 SGHTA and CDR2 FQGNSA come from the germline V gene. There are 14 residues in the CDR3. Trimming left V 5 bases short and J 3 bases short, with 13 bases between. The CDR3 protein is CASSLRAEYYGYTF. CDR3 coding DNA: TGTGCCAGCAGCCTTAGAGCGGAATACTATGGCTACACCTTC.

The chain recombines TRBV7-9 with TRBJ2-5, with TRBD2 identical over 10 bases. With V trimmed by 1 base and J by 4 bases, 15 bases remained unmatched. The length of the CDR3 is 19 residues. Germline V lookup: CDR1 SEHNR, CDR2 FQNEAQ (reference sequence). The CDR3 DNA follows: TGTGCCAGCAGCTTAGAATTGGTAGTCGGGACTAGCGACAGAGAGACCCAGTACTTC. Translating gives CASSLELVVGTSDRETQYF.

The V and J genes are TRBV4-1 and TRBJ1-2; maybe TRBD1 (5 bases). The CDR3 extends over 15 amino acids. Trimming shortened V by 1 base and J by 3 bases, and 12 bases separated the two germline ends. Germline V gene data show CDR1 as MGHRA and CDR2 as YSYEKL. CDR3 sequence reads: CASSQVGGYYYGYTF. The CDR3 DNA reads TGCGCCAGCAGCCAAGTCGGGGGGTACTACTATGGCTACACCTTC.

The sample holds one count of this clone. V usage is TRBV27 and J usage is TRBJ2-1; D tentatively fits TRBD1 or TRBD2 (7 bases each). V lost 4 bases and J 4 bases, leaving 26 bases between the germline ends. This CDR3 has 19 residues. Germline lookup yields CDR1 MNHEY and CDR2 SMNVEV (reference sequence). The CDR3 is CASSSPSRDSGGVYNEQFF. The CDR3 DNA follows: TGTGCCAGCAGTTCCCCGTCCCGGGACAGTGGGGGGGTTTACAATGAGCAGTTCTTC.

V is TRBV6-1 and J is TRBJ2-3; no clear D gene. There are 13 residues in the CDR3. Trimming took off 6 bases at V and 0 bases at J, with 7 bases between the two ends. Germline values: CDR1 MNHNS, CDR2 SASEGT. CDR3 region: CASRTASTDTQYF. CDR3 in DNA: TGTGCCAGCAGAACAGCGAGCACAGATACGCAGTATTTT.

This chain uses TRBV6-1 with TRBJ2-2, with 12 bases fitting TRBD2. V was clipped by 4 bases and J by 6 bases; unmatched bases: 6. This CDR3 region has 16 residues. Germline loops: CDR1 MNHNS, CDR2 SASEGT. CDR3 DNA: TGTGCCAGCAGTGCCCCGACTAGCGGGAGACCCGGGGAGCTGTTTTTT. Protein product: CASSAPTSGRPGELFF.

This chain connects TRBV28 to TRBJ1-4, with D possibly matching TRBD1 (6 bases). Deletions cut 6 bases from V and 6 bases from J, with 14 bases between. Germline V lookup: CDR1 MDHEN, CDR2 SYDVKM. The CDR3 runs 14 residues. Here the CDR3 DNA reads TGTGCCAGCAGAGGGGGGGTTCTTTATGAAAAACTGTTTTTT. Translated: CASRGGVLYEKLFF. The whole variable domain, filled in from reference TRBV28 and TRBJ1-4, reads DVKVTQSSRYLVKRTGEKVFLECVQDMDHENMFWYRQDPGLGLRLIYFSYDVKMKEKGDIPEGYSVSREKKERFSLILESASTNQTSMYLCASRGGVLYEKLFFGSGTQLSVL.

The genes are TRBV7-4 and TRBJ2-7, with 10 nucleotides matching TRBD2. The CDR3 length is 16 residues. The V segment lost 3 bases and the J segment 5 bases; nucleotides outside the gene matches: 10. CDR1 is SGHVT and CDR2 is SQSDAQ in the germline V gene. CDR3 sequence (DNA): TGTGCCAGCAGCTTTCTCGCTAGCGGGAGAACTAACGAGCAGTACTTC. It codes for CASSFLASGRTNEQYF.

The CDR3 DNA sequence: TGTGCCAGCAGCCCGGGACAGGGGGTTAGAGGCTACACCTTC. This translates into CASSPGQGVRGYTF. The rearrangement uses TRBV5-6 and TRBJ1-2, with 11 bases lining up with TRBD1. V gave up 4 bases and J gave up 8 bases; unmatched junction bases: 7. CDR3 length: 14 amino acids. Per the germline V gene, CDR1 is SGHDT and CDR2 is YYEEEE.

The gene calls are TRBV18 and TRBJ2-2; 7 nucleotides align to TRBD1. There are 14 residues in the CDR3. With V trimmed by 6 bases and J by 7 bases, 8 bases remained unmatched. The V gene's germline CDR1 is KGHSH and CDR2 LQKENI. As DNA, the CDR3 is TGTGCCAGCTCCCGACAGGGTCAAGACGGGGAGCTGTTTTTT. Amino acids: CASSRQGQDGELFF.

CDR3 in amino acids: CSVELAPNSGNTIYF. The CDR3 DNA reads TGCAGCGTTGAACTGGCGCCGAACTCTGGAAACACCATATATTTT. The J gene is TRBJ1-3, the V gene TRBV29-1; D uncertain. The length of the CDR3 is 15 residues. Trimming pared 2 bases from V and 0 bases from J, leaving 11 bases between. From germline, CDR1 is SQVTM and CDR2 ANQGSEA. The variable domain in full, completed from reference TRBV29-1 and TRBJ1-3, reads SAVISQKPSRDICQRGTSLTIQCQVDSQVTMMFWYRQQPGQSLTLIATANQGSEATYESGFVIDKFPISRPNLTFSTLTVSNMSPEDSSIYLCSVELAPNSGNTIYFGEGSWLTVV.